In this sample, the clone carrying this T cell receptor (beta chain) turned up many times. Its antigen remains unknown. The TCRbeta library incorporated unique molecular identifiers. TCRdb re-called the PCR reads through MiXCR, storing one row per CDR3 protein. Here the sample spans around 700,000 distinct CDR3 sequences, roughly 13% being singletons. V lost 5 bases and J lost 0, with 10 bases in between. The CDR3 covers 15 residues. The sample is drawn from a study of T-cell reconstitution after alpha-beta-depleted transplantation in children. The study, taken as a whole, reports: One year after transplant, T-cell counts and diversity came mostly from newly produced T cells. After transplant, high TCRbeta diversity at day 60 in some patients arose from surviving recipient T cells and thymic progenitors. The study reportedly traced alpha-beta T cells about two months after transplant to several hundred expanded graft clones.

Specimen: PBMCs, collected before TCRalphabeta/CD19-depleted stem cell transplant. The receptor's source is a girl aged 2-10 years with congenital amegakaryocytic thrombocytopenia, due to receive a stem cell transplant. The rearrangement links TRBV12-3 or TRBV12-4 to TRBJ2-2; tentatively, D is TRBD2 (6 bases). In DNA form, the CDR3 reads TGTGCCAGCAGTGCTCTAGCGCCGAACACCGGGGAGCTGTTTTTT. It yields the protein CASSALAPNTGELFF.